These T cell receptor beta chains were read from a single sample in a study of cytomegalovirus exposure and HLA in healthy donors. The assay was immunoSEQ multiplex PCR, and TCRdb's table has in-frame clones only and misses some. The top ten hold approximately 1.4% of the sample, which has roughly 52,000 clones, about 80% seen once. The sample was PBMCs. All receptors derive from a female donor in good health and CMV-seronegative. The CDR3 runs from the conserved cysteine through the conserved F or W. D genes are given only for firm matches. Only some rows state a clone size, as once, few, many or a class for expanded clones.

V gene: TRBV27
clone size: NA
D gene: TRBD1
J gene: TRBJ1-5
CDR3 DNA: TGTGCCAGCAGCGCAGGACAGGGGAGGAAGAGCAATCAGCCCCAGCATTTT
CDR3 protein: CASSAGQGRKSNQPQHF

V gene: TRBV6-5
clone size: few
D gene: NA
J gene: TRBJ2-3
CDR3 DNA: TGTGCCAGCAGTTACTCGGCGGGGGCCACAGATACGCAGTATTTT
CDR3 protein: CASSYSAGATDTQYF

V gene: TRBV7-2
clone size: NA
D gene: TRBD2
J gene: TRBJ2-3
CDR3 DNA: TGTGCCAGCAGCACACTTCCTAGCGGGGGGACAGATACGCAGTATTTT
CDR3 protein: CASSTLPSGGTDTQYF

V gene: TRBV7-9
clone size: NA
D gene: TRBD1
J gene: TRBJ1-1
CDR3 DNA: TGTGCCAGCAGCAAAGGACAGGGATACACTGAAGCTTTCTTT
CDR3 protein: CASSKGQGYTEAFF

V gene: TRBV4-3
clone size: NA
D gene: TRBD1
J gene: TRBJ1-5
CDR3 DNA: TGCGCCAGCAGCTTACGACAGGGAAATCAGCCCCAGCATTTT
CDR3 protein: CASSLRQGNQPQHF

V gene: TRBV5-5
clone size: NA
D gene: NA
J gene: TRBJ1-2
CDR3 DNA: TGTGCCAGCAGCCACTATGATGGCTACACCTTC
CDR3 protein: CASSHYDGYTF

V gene: TRBV2
clone size: NA
D gene: TRBD2
J gene: TRBJ2-7
CDR3 DNA: TGTGCCAGCAGTCGCGGGGGGGACGAGCAGTACTTC
CDR3 protein: CASSRGGDEQYF

V gene: TRBV7-9
clone size: few
D gene: NA
J gene: TRBJ1-4
CDR3 DNA: TGTGCCAGCAGCCCCCCCGGAGCTAATGAAAAACTGTTTTTT
CDR3 protein: CASSPPGANEKLFF

V gene: TRBV7-9
clone size: NA
D gene: NA
J gene: TRBJ2-6
CDR3 DNA: TGTGCCAGCAGCTCCACCCCAGGGGCTCTCTCAAAGGGGGCCAACGTCCTGACTTTC
CDR3 protein: CASSSTPGALSKGANVLTF

V gene: TRBV5-1
clone size: NA
D gene: NA
J gene: TRBJ1-3
CDR3 DNA: TGCGCCAGCACCTCCTCAGGGAATGAGGGAAACACCATATATTTT
CDR3 protein: CASTSSGNEGNTIYF

V gene: TRBV6-1
clone size: NA
D gene: NA
J gene: TRBJ1-2
CDR3 DNA: TGTGCCAGCACCAGGGGCAGGGACGACTATGGCTACACCTTC
CDR3 protein: CASTRGRDDYGYTF

V gene: TRBV9
clone size: NA
D gene: NA
J gene: TRBJ1-1
CDR3 DNA: TGTGCCAGCAGCGCAACAGGCGGTCTCACTGAAGCTTTCTTT
CDR3 protein: CASSATGGLTEAFF

V gene: TRBV27
clone size: NA
D gene: TRBD1
J gene: TRBJ2-7
CDR3 DNA: TGTGCCAGCAGTCCCATCGACAGGGCGTCCTACGAGCAGTACTTC
CDR3 protein: CASSPIDRASYEQYF

V gene: TRBV2
clone size: NA
D gene: TRBD2
J gene: TRBJ2-5
CDR3 DNA: TGTGCCAGCACAAGAATTCTCGGACTAGCCCTACAAGAGACCCAGTACTTC
CDR3 protein: CASTRILGLALQETQYF

V gene: TRBV11-2
clone size: NA
D gene: TRBD1
J gene: TRBJ2-5
CDR3 DNA: TGTGCCAGCAGCTTCGGAGCGGGGACAGGGCAAGAGACCCAGTACTTC
CDR3 protein: CASSFGAGTGQETQYF

V gene: TRBV30
clone size: NA
D gene: NA
J gene: TRBJ1-5
CDR3 DNA: TGTGCCTGGAGTAGACAGGACCCTTATAGCAATCAGCCCCAGCATTTT
CDR3 protein: CAWSRQDPYSNQPQHF

V gene: TRBV13
clone size: NA
D gene: TRBD1
J gene: TRBJ1-2
CDR3 DNA: TGTGCCAGCAGCTTAGGCAACAGGGGGATGTATGGCTACACCTTC
CDR3 protein: CASSLGNRGMYGYTF

V gene: TRBV6-5
clone size: few
D gene: TRBD1
J gene: TRBJ2-1
CDR3 DNA: TGTGCCAGCAGTTACGTACAGGGGGATCGTGATGAGCAGTTCTTC
CDR3 protein: CASSYVQGDRDEQFF

V gene: TRBV4-1
clone size: NA
D gene: TRBD2
J gene: TRBJ2-5
CDR3 DNA: TGCGCCAGCAGCCAAGACCCCCCCGGGACTAGCGAGATCCAAGAGACCCAGTACTTC
CDR3 protein: CASSQDPPGTSEIQETQYF

V gene: TRBV19
clone size: few
D gene: NA
J gene: TRBJ1-1
CDR3 DNA: TGTGCCAGTAGTATAGAGGTCAGAAAAAACACTGAAGCTTTCTTT
CDR3 protein: CASSIEVRKNTEAFF

V gene: TRBV7-8
clone size: once
D gene: NA
J gene: TRBJ1-5
CDR3 DNA: TGTGCCAGCAGCCTAGGGAGGGGTAGGAATCAGCCCCAGCATTTT
CDR3 protein: CASSLGRGRNQPQHF

V gene: TRBV9
clone size: NA
D gene: TRBD1
J gene: TRBJ1-2
CDR3 DNA: TGTGCCAGCAGCGATCGGACAGGGACAAGGCCCTATGGCTACACCTTC
CDR3 protein: CASSDRTGTRPYGYTF

V gene: TRBV2
clone size: NA
D gene: NA
J gene: TRBJ2-7
CDR3 DNA: TGTGCCAGCCGGGATTTCTCCTACGAGCAGTACTTC
CDR3 protein: CASRDFSYEQYF

V gene: TRBV19
clone size: NA
D gene: TRBD2
J gene: TRBJ2-7
CDR3 DNA: TGTGCCAGTGCTAGCGGGGGGGCCTCCTACGAGCAGTACTTC
CDR3 protein: CASASGGASYEQYF

V gene: TRBV7-3
clone size: NA
D gene: TRBD1
J gene: TRBJ2-7
CDR3 DNA: TGTGCCAGCAGCTTAAGGGCGGGACAGGGGGCTTACGAGCAGTACTTC
CDR3 protein: CASSLRAGQGAYEQYF

V gene: TRBV9
clone size: NA
D gene: TRBD1
J gene: TRBJ1-1
CDR3 DNA: TGTGCCAGCAGCGTAGGACAGGGTCGGTCTGAAGCTTTCTTT
CDR3 protein: CASSVGQGRSEAFF

V gene: TRBV7-2
clone size: NA
D gene: TRBD1
J gene: TRBJ2-3
CDR3 DNA: TGTGCCAGCAGCCGACAGGGGCTCACAGATACGCAGTATTTT
CDR3 protein: CASSRQGLTDTQYF

V gene: TRBV18
clone size: NA
D gene: TRBD1
J gene: TRBJ1-2
CDR3 DNA: TGTGCCAGCTCACACGACGTTGGGACAGGGGGCGATGGCTACACCTTC
CDR3 protein: CASSHDVGTGGDGYTF

V gene: TRBV19
clone size: NA
D gene: TRBD2
J gene: TRBJ2-1
CDR3 DNA: TGTGCCAGTAGTATAGAAAGCGGGGGACTGAATGAGCAGTTCTTC
CDR3 protein: CASSIESGGLNEQFF

V gene: TRBV28
clone size: NA
D gene: NA
J gene: TRBJ1-1
CDR3 DNA: TGTGCCAGCAAAGAGATGAACACTGAAGCTTTCTTT
CDR3 protein: CASKEMNTEAFF

V gene: TRBV2
clone size: NA
D gene: NA
J gene: TRBJ2-2
CDR3 DNA: TGTGCCAGCAGTCCCAGGACAGTTCTCACCGGGGAGCTGTTTTTT
CDR3 protein: CASSPRTVLTGELFF

V gene: TRBV5-8
clone size: NA
D gene: NA
J gene: TRBJ1-5
CDR3 DNA: TGTGCCAGCTCACATACCCGGGGGGCGAGCAATCAGCCCCAGCATTTT
CDR3 protein: CASSHTRGASNQPQHF

V gene: TRBV11-2
clone size: NA
D gene: NA
J gene: TRBJ1-2
CDR3 DNA: TGTGCCAGCAGCTGGGGGCCTCGAGGGGATGGCTACACCTTC
CDR3 protein: CASSWGPRGDGYTF

V gene: TRBV7-3
clone size: few
D gene: TRBD2
J gene: TRBJ2-3
CDR3 DNA: TGTGCCAGCAGCCGGACTAGCGGGGCCACAGATACGCAGTATTTT
CDR3 protein: CASSRTSGATDTQYF

V gene: TRBV13
clone size: NA
D gene: TRBD1
J gene: TRBJ1-3
CDR3 DNA: TGTGCCAGCACAAACAGGGGCTCTGGAAACACCATATATTTT
CDR3 protein: CASTNRGSGNTIYF

V gene: TRBV2
clone size: large
D gene: NA
J gene: TRBJ1-1
CDR3 DNA: TGTGCCAGCAGTGAGGAGGGATTGAACACTGAAGCTTTCTTT
CDR3 protein: CASSEEGLNTEAFF

V gene: TRBV27
clone size: NA
D gene: TRBD1
J gene: TRBJ1-5
CDR3 DNA: TGTGCCAGCAGTCAGCGACAGGGAAGGAGCAATCAGCCCCAGCATTTT
CDR3 protein: CASSQRQGRSNQPQHF

V gene: TRBV5-6
clone size: NA
D gene: NA
J gene: TRBJ1-2
CDR3 DNA: TGTGCCAGCAGCGGGCCGGGGGAGGGCTGCACCTTC
CDR3 protein: CASSGPGEGCTF

V gene: TRBV18
clone size: NA
D gene: NA
J gene: TRBJ2-1
CDR3 DNA: TGTGCCAGCTCACTCCGGAATGAGCAGTTCTTC
CDR3 protein: CASSLRNEQFF

V gene: TRBV2
clone size: NA
D gene: NA
J gene: TRBJ1-5
CDR3 DNA: TGTGCCAGCTCTAGATCGGCAGCGGCCAATCAGCTCCAGCATTTT
CDR3 protein: CASSRSAAANQLQHF

V gene: TRBV12-5
clone size: NA
D gene: NA
J gene: TRBJ1-5
CDR3 DNA: TGTGCTAGTGGTTTGGGCAGGGACACAGACTTCTATAGCAATCAGCCCCAGCATTTT
CDR3 protein: CASGLGRDTDFYSNQPQHF

V gene: TRBV19
clone size: once
D gene: TRBD1
J gene: TRBJ2-7
CDR3 DNA: TGTGCCAGTAGTTTGACAGGGAACTCCTACGAGCAGTACTTC
CDR3 protein: CASSLTGNSYEQYF

V gene: TRBV7-2
clone size: once
D gene: NA
J gene: TRBJ2-5
CDR3 DNA: TGTGCCAGCAGCCAAGGACAGAAAGAGACCCAGTACTTC
CDR3 protein: CASSQGQKETQYF

V gene: TRBV6-1
clone size: few
D gene: TRBD1
J gene: TRBJ2-7
CDR3 DNA: TGTGCCAGCAGTGGCCGGGACAGGGGGCGCCCATACGAGCAGTACTTC
CDR3 protein: CASSGRDRGRPYEQYF

V gene: TRBV6-6
clone size: NA
D gene: NA
J gene: TRBJ1-2
CDR3 DNA: TGTGCCAGCAGTGAGGACATCCCCTCCTATGGCTACACCTTC
CDR3 protein: CASSEDIPSYGYTF

V gene: TRBV18
clone size: NA
D gene: TRBD1
J gene: TRBJ2-3
CDR3 DNA: TGTGCCAGCTCAAGATCCGGGACAGGGGGATTAGATACGCAGTATTTT
CDR3 protein: CASSRSGTGGLDTQYF

V gene: TRBV12-5
clone size: once
D gene: TRBD2
J gene: TRBJ2-3
CDR3 DNA: TGTGCTAGTGGTTTGGTCCTTAGCGGGGGGGCATGGGGGACGCAGTATTTT
CDR3 protein: CASGLVLSGGAWGTQYF

V gene: TRBV5-1
clone size: NA
D gene: TRBD1
J gene: TRBJ1-2
CDR3 DNA: TGCGCCAGCAGCGCTAGCGGGACAGCCCTTGCCTACACCTTC
CDR3 protein: CASSASGTALAYTF

V gene: TRBV2
clone size: few
D gene: NA
J gene: TRBJ2-7
CDR3 DNA: TGTGCCAGCAGTGTCGGTAAGGGAGGCTCATACGAGCAGTACTTC
CDR3 protein: CASSVGKGGSYEQYF

V gene: TRBV20-1
clone size: NA
D gene: NA
J gene: TRBJ1-2
CDR3 DNA: TGCAGTGCTGCCGGAGGACTGGGCTACACCTTC
CDR3 protein: CSAAGGLGYTF

V gene: TRBV19
clone size: NA
D gene: TRBD1
J gene: TRBJ2-3
CDR3 DNA: TGTGCCAGTAGCATCGGGCCTAGGACAGGGGGCCGCACAGATACGCAGTATTTT
CDR3 protein: CASSIGPRTGGRTDTQYF

V gene: TRBV9
clone size: NA
D gene: NA
J gene: TRBJ2-1
CDR3 DNA: TGTGCCAGCAGCGCGGACAACAATGAGCAGTTCTTC
CDR3 protein: CASSADNNEQFF

V gene: TRBV11-3
clone size: few
D gene: NA
J gene: TRBJ1-5
CDR3 DNA: TGTGCCAGCAGCCCTGAGGACAGACATAGCAATCAGCCCCAGCATTTT
CDR3 protein: CASSPEDRHSNQPQHF

V gene: TRBV6-5
clone size: NA
D gene: TRBD1
J gene: TRBJ1-5
CDR3 DNA: TGTGCCAGCAGTGCGGACAGGGGTAGCAATCAGCCCCAGCATTTT
CDR3 protein: CASSADRGSNQPQHF

V gene: TRBV19
clone size: NA
D gene: TRBD1
J gene: TRBJ1-1
CDR3 DNA: TGTGCCAGTAGTATTGACAGGGCCACTGAAGCTTTCTTT
CDR3 protein: CASSIDRATEAFF